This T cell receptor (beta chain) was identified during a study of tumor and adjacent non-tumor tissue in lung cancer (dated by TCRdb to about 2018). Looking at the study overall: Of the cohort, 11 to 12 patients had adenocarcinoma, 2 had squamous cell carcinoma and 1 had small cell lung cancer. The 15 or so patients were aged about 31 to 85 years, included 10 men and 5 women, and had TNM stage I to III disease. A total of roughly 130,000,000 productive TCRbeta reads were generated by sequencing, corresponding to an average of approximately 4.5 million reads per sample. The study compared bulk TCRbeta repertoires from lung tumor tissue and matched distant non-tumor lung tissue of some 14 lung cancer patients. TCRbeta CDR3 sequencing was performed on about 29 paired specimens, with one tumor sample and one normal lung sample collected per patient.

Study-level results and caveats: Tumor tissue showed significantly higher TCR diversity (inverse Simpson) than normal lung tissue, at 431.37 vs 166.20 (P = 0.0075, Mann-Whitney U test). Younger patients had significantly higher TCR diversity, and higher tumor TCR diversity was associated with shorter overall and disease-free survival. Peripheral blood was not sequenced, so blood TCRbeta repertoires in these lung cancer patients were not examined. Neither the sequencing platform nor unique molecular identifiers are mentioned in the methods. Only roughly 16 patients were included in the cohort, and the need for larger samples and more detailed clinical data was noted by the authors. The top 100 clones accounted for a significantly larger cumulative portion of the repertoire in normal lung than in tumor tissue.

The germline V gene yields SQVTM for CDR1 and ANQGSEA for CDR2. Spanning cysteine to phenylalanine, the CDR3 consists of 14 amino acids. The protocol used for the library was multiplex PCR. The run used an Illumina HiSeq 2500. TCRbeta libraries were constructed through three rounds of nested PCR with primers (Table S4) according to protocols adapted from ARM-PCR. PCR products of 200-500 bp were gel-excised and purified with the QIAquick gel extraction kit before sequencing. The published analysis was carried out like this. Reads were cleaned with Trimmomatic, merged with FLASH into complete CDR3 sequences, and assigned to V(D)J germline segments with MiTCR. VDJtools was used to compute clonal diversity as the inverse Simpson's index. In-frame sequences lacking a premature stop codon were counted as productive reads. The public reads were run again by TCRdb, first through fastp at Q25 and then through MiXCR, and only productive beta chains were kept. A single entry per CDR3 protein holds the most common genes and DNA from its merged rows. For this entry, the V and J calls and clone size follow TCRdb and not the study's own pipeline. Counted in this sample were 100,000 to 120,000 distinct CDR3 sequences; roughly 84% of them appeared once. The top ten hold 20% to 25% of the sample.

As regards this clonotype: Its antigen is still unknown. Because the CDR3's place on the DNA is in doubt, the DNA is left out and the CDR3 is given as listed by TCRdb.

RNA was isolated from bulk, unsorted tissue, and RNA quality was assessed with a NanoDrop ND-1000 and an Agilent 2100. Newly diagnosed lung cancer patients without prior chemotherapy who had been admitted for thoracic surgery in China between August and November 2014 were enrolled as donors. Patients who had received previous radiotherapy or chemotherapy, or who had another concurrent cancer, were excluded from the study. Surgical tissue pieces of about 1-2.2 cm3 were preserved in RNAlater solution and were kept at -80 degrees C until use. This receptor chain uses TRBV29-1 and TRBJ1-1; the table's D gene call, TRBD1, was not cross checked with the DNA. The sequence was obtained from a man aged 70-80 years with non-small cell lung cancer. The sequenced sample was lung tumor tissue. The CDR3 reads CSVFGLGTKTGTSF.